Shown below are 16 T cell receptor beta chains from a single sample sequenced in a study of immune characterization of retroperitoneal liposarcoma. Using its own MiXCR run on the PCR reads, TCRdb lists one record per CDR3 protein. Found here are some 10,000 distinct CDR3 sequences, around a quarter of them singletons; the top ten hold about 8.7%. Input material: tumor tissue. The receptors shown here come from a male donor with retroperitoneal liposarcoma.

The chain has TRBV12-3 or TRBV12-4 and TRBJ2-1, with D perhaps matching TRBD1 or TRBD2 (5 bases each). The end of the DNA fits TRBJ2-5 better, so the J call may be wrong. The CDR3 has 13 residues. CDR3: CASSRSGQQTQYF. The CDR3 DNA is TGTGCCAGCAGCCGTTCGGGGCAGCAGACCCAGTACTTC.

The rearrangement joins TRBV27 to TRBJ2-3; D call uncertain. Matching the DNA end better, TRBJ2-7 makes the J call doubtful. CDR1 is MNHEY, CDR2 SMNVEV, per germline (reference sequence). CDR3 length: 13 amino acids. The chain's CDR3 is CASSLGPSYEQYF. CDR3 coding DNA: TGTGCCAGCAGTTTAGGACCCTCTTACGAGCAGTACTTC.

With regard to this clonotype: The junction differs from germline at one of its ends, possibly a read error. V and J are TRBV7-2 and TRBJ1-6, with 7 positions matching TRBD1. This CDR3 contains 16 residues. Germline CDR1 SGHTA, CDR2 FQGNSA. DNA of the CDR3: TGTGCCAGCAGCTTCAGGGGCCAGGGGGTAAGGTCACCCATCCACTTT. It yields the protein CASSFRGQGVRSPIHF. Full variable domain (outside the CDR3, taken from reference TRBV7-2 and TRBJ1-6): GAGVSQSPSNKVTEKGKDVELRCDPISGHTALYWYRQSLGQGLEFLIYFQGNSAPDKSGLPSDRFSAERTGGSVSTLTIQRTQQEDSAVYLCASSFRGQGVRSPIHFGNGTRLTVT.

Worth noting for this clonotype: A much larger clone differs by one base, so this may be a read error. J is TRBJ2-1 and V is TRBV7-6, with D possibly being TRBD2 (6 bases). CDR3 length: 16 residues. CDR1 SGHVS and CDR2 FNYEAQ come from the germline V gene. Deletions cut 6 bases from V and 10 bases from J, with 25 bases between. In nucleotides, the CDR3 is TGTGCCAGCAGGGGAGGTTCGCAGGGTAACGACTACGAGCAGTTCTTC. Its translation is CASRGGSQGNDYEQFF.

The genes are TRBV6-1 and TRBJ1-4; perhaps TRBD1 as D (6 bases). Germline V gene data show CDR1 as MNHNS and CDR2 as SASEGT. The V and J ends lost 3 bases and 11 bases respectively, with 13 bases between them. CDR3 length equals 13 residues. As DNA, the CDR3 is TGTGCCAGCAGTGACAGGGAGGGGGGGAAACTGTTTTTT. As protein: CASSDREGGKLFF.

This clonotype was picked up many times. The rearrangement joins TRBV6-1 to TRBJ2-7; possibly TRBD1 for D (6 bases). Germline values: CDR1 MNHNS, CDR2 SASEGT. Trimming left V 6 bases short and J 0 bases short, with 6 bases between. The CDR3 contains 12 residues. The CDR3 DNA follows: TGTGCCAGCAGACAGGGCTCCTACGAGCAGTACTTC. It encodes CASRQGSYEQYF.

This clonotype has ten or more counts. The CDR3 here is CASTSSGQGETQFF. The CDR3 DNA sequence: TGTGCCAGCACTAGTAGCGGGCAAGGAGAGACCCAGTTCTTC. The chain carries TRBV12-3 or TRBV12-4 and TRBJ2-1; 7 positions match TRBD2. The CDR3 contains 14 residues. V lost 7 bases and J lost 13; bases outside the gene matches: 16.

This clonotype ranks as medium-sized (0.01 to 0.1%). Written as DNA, the CDR3 is TGTGCCAGCAGCCCCCTCTACGAGCAGTTCTTC. It yields the protein CASSPLYEQFF. This chain links TRBV7-9 with TRBJ2-1, with D unresolved. The CDR3 has 11 residues. Germline assignment: CDR1 SEHNR and CDR2 FQNEAQ (reference sequence). V gave up 5 bases and J gave up 10 bases, with 9 bases separating them.

By frequency in the sample, this clonotype is medium-sized. This chain joins TRBV6-1 and TRBJ2-1; D gene ambiguous. From germline, CDR1 is MNHNS and CDR2 SASEGT. V was pared by 4 bases and J by 3 bases, with 13 bases between. There are 15 residues in the CDR3. The CDR3 region has the DNA TGTGCCAGCAGTGCCTATGCGGTACTCTACAATGAGCAGTTCTTC. Amino acids: CASSAYAVLYNEQFF.

The chain couples TRBV7-2 to TRBJ2-5, with D unresolved. Germline assignment: CDR1 SGHTA and CDR2 FQGNSA. This CDR3 has 13 residues. The V end lost 7 bases, the J end lost 2 bases, and 11 bases lay between the germline ends. CDR3 amino acids: CASNPAGQETQYF. CDR3 sequence (DNA): TGTGCCAGCAACCCCGCCGGACAAGAGACCCAGTACTTC.

J is TRBJ1-4 and V is TRBV6-1; 11 nucleotides align to TRBD1. Germline CDR1 reads MNHNS; CDR2 reads SASEGT. J gave up 8 bases and V 7 bases, and 3 bases lay outside the gene matches. The CDR3 length is 13 residues. The CDR3 nucleotides read TGTGCCAGCAAAGGGACAGGGGGGGAAAAACTGTTTTTT. This encodes CASKGTGGEKLFF.

The chain combines TRBV6-1 with TRBJ1-2, with a weak D call TRBD1 (5 bases). CDR3 length equals 14 residues. CDR1 MNHNS and CDR2 SASEGT come from the germline V gene. The germline V and J ends were trimmed by 5 bases and 4 bases, with 14 bases remaining between them. For the CDR3, the DNA is TGTGCCAGCAGTTCAGGGATACGGAGCTATGGCTACACCTTC. This translates into CASSSGIRSYGYTF.

This clonotype was picked up many times. The chain is built from TRBV6-6 and TRBJ2-1, with D possibly called TRBD1 or TRBD2 (5 bases each). The V gene lost 2 bases and the J gene lost 13 bases, with 21 bases spanning the gap. Per germline, CDR1 MNHNY and CDR2 SVGAGI (reference sequence). This CDR3 is 15 amino acids long. The CDR3 bases are TGTGCCAGCAGTTACGAGGGGTTGGGGATGGAGACCCAGTTCTTC. This sequence encodes CASSYEGLGMETQFF.

V and J are TRBV7-6 and TRBJ1-1, with a possible D match to TRBD1 (5 bases). Germline V CDR1 and CDR2: SGHVS, FNYEAQ. The CDR3 spans 15 residues. Deletions cut 1 base from V and 5 bases from J, with 14 bases between. For the CDR3, the DNA is TGTGCCAGCAGCTTAGTGGGGGACTCGGATACTGAAGCTTTCTTT. Amino acids: CASSLVGDSDTEAFF.

This clonotype was counted many times. V usage is TRBV12-3 or TRBV12-4 and J usage is TRBJ2-5; 11 bases are a match to TRBD1. The CDR3 length is 14 residues. The V and J ends lost 4 bases and 11 bases, in that order; junction bases with no gene match: 9. The CDR3 reads CASSSGTGGLGQYF. CDR3 DNA sequence: TGTGCCAGCAGTTCTGGGACAGGGGGGTTGGGGCAGTACTTC.

The table lists this clonotype with many counts. The chain couples TRBV7-2 to TRBJ2-1; 11 bases match TRBD2. The CDR3 has 15 amino acids. V was clipped by 2 bases and J by 13 bases; unmatched bases: 10. CDR1 is SGHTA and CDR2 is FQGNSA in the germline V gene. The CDR3 is CASSLTSGGGETQFF. The CDR3 DNA reads TGTGCCAGCAGCTTAACTAGCGGGGGCGGGGAGACCCAGTTCTTC. The full variable domain, in which reference TRBV7-2 and TRBJ2-1 provide the parts outside the CDR3, is GAGVSQSPSNKVTEKGKDVELRCDPISGHTALYWYRQSLGQGLEFLIYFQGNSAPDKSGLPSDRFSAERTGGSVSTLTIQRTQQEDSAVYLCASSLTSGGGETQFFGPGTRLTVL.